This T cell receptor (beta chain) was obtained from a study of cytomegalovirus exposure and HLA in healthy donors. The CDR3 extends over 15 amino acids. Germline V CDR1 and CDR2: MGHRA, YSYEKL. V lost 5 bases, J lost 5 bases, and 18 bases lay in between. Study-level results: Donor immune exposure was known only as CMV serostatus. Most likely, a cluster of highly shared sequence variants arose as a sequencing artifact.

This clone occurred a few times. Its cognate antigen is unknown. Amplification used 60 Vbeta primers and 13 Jbeta primers. Assay used: immunoSEQ multiplex PCR; TCRdb lists only in-frame clones, some missing. The sample has over 130,000 clones; 61% are singletons. This clonotype was obtained from a male donor in good health and CMV-seronegative. The sequencing input was PBMCs. The genes are TRBV4-1 and TRBJ1-1; tentatively, D is TRBD1 (6 bases). The CDR3 here is CASSFQTGAGTEAFF. The DNA of the CDR3 is TGCGCCAGCAGCTTTCAGACAGGTGCGGGTACTGAAGCTTTCTTT.